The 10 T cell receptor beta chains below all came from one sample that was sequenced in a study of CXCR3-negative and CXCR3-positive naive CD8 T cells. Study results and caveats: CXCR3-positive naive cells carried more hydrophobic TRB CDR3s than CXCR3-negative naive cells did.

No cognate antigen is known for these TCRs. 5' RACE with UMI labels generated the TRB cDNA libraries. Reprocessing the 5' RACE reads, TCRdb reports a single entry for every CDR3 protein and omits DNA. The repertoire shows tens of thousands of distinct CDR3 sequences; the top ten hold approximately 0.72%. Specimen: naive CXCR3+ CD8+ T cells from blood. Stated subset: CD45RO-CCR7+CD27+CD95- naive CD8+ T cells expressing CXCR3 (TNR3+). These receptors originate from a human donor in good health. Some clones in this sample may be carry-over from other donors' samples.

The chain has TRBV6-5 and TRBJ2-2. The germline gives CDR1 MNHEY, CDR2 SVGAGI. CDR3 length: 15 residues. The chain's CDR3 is CASSYSDTYTGELFF.

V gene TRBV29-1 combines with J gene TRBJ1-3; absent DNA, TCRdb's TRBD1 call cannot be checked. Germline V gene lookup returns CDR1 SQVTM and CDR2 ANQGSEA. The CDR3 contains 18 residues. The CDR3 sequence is CSVDLGAGGASPGNTIYF.

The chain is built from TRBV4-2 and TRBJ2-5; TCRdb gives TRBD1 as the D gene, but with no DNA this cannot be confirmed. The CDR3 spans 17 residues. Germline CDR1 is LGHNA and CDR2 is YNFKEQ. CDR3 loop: CASSQEGGGKLQETQYF.

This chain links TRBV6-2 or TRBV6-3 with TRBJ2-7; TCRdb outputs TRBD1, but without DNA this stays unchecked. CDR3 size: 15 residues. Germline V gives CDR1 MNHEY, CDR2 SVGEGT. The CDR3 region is CASNQPRKSSYEQYF.

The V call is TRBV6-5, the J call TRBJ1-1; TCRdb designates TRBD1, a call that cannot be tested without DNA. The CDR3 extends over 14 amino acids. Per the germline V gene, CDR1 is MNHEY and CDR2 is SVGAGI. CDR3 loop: CASSPGGHGTEAFF.

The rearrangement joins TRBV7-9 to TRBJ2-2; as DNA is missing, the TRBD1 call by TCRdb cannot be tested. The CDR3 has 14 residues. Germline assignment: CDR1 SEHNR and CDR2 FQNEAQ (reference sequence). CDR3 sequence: CASSTGQLTGELFF.

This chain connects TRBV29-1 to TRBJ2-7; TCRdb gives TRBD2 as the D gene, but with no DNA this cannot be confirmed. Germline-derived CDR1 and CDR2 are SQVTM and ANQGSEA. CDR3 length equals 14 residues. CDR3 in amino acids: CSVEGLAGSYEQYF.

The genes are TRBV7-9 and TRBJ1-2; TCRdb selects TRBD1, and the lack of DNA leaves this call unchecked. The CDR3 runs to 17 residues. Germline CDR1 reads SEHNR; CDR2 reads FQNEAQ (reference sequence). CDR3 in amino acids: CASSLGTGDHTNYGYTF. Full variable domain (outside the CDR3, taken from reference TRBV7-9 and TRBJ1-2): DTGVSQNPRHKITKRGQNVTFRCDPISEHNRLYWYRQTLGQGPEFLTYFQNEAQLEKSRLLSDRFSAERPKGSFSTLEIQRTEQGDSAMYLCASSLGTGDHTNYGYTFGSGTRLTVV.

The CDR3 spells CASSLVTGGDRQTQYF. The V gene is TRBV7-9, the J gene TRBJ2-5; TCRdb indicates TRBD1, and absent DNA this call remains unverified. CDR1 is SEHNR, CDR2 FQNEAQ, per germline (reference sequence). The CDR3 has 16 residues.

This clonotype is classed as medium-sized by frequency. The CDR3: CASSSKAHRHAETQYF. V gene TRBV7-7 combines with J gene TRBJ2-5. Germline V gives CDR1 SSHAT, CDR2 FNYEAQ (reference sequence). The CDR3 contains 16 residues.